This T cell receptor (beta chain) was sequenced in a study of OX40 agonist ivuxolimab in advanced cancers. Study information: The dose of intravenous ivuxolimab that patients received every 2 weeks ranged from 0.01 to 10 mg/kg.

Trimming left V 2 bases short and J 6 bases short, with 10 bases between. Germline V gene data show CDR1 as SGHNT and CDR2 as YENEEA. The CDR3 has 13 amino acids. The investigators sampled blood at baseline, at cycle 4 day 1, and at cycle 7 day 1. Produced via immunoSEQ multiplex PCR; TCRdb's table is partial and in-frame only. Among fewer than 25,000 clones listed, roughly 90% were seen once. This clone was seen a few times. The chain couples TRBV11-3 to TRBJ1-2; D is uncertain. The sequence was collected from an adult with an advanced solid tumor such as melanoma, head and neck, liver or kidney cancer. This sample comprised CD4+ or CD8+ T cells sorted from blood, obtained in a trial of the OX40 agonist ivuxolimab. As DNA, the CDR3 is TGTGCCAGCAGCTTAAGCCCATCGGATGGCTACACCTTC. It translates to CASSLSPSDGYTF.